This passage covers 32 T cell receptor beta chains from one sample sequenced in a study of T cell changes during pregnancy in multiple sclerosis. Assay used: immunoSEQ multiplex PCR; TCRdb lists only in-frame clones, some missing. The profile shows about 43,000 clones, approximately 91% of them singletons. Specimen: PBMCs (not recorded whether the cells were cultured). These receptors were collected from a female donor with multiple sclerosis, enrolled in a pregnancy study.

This clone has a single count. The rearrangement links TRBV5-4 to TRBJ2-7, with 7 bases lining up with TRBD1. With 2 bases clipped from V and 2 bases from J, the junction kept 7 bases outside the gene matches. The CDR3 is made up of 15 amino acids. Germline CDR1 SGHNT, CDR2 YYREEE (reference sequence). In DNA, the CDR3 is TGTGCCAGCAGCTTATGGGACAGTTCAGCCTACGAGCAGTACTTC. Its translation: CASSLWDSSAYEQYF. Full variable domain (rest looked up from reference TRBV5-4 and TRBJ2-7): ETGVTQSPTHLIKTRGQQVTLRCSSQSGHNTVSWYQQALGQGPQFIFQYYREEENGRGNFPPRFSGLQFPNYSSELNVNALELDDSALYLCASSLWDSSAYEQYFGPGTRLTVT.

The rearrangement joins TRBV19 to TRBJ1-2; D possibly corresponds to TRBD1 (5 bases). Germline CDR1 LNHDA, CDR2 SQIVND (reference sequence). The V end lost 5 bases, the J end lost 2 bases, and 12 bases lay between the germline ends. This CDR3 region has 14 residues. CDR3 in DNA: TGTGCCAGTAGTTACGGGACGGGGAACTATGGCTACACCTTC. It yields the protein CASSYGTGNYGYTF.

V usage is TRBV5-1 and J usage is TRBJ2-1, with 14 bases fitting TRBD2. The CDR3 extends over 18 amino acids. The V gene's germline CDR1 is SGHRS and CDR2 YFSETQ. V was pared by 0 bases and J by 3 bases, with 5 bases of the junction left unmatched. CDR3 protein: CASSLAGLAGVIYNEQFF. Here the CDR3 DNA reads TGCGCCAGCAGCTTGGCGGGACTAGCGGGAGTTATCTACAATGAGCAGTTCTTC.

The chain is built from TRBV7-9 and TRBJ2-7, with 8 nucleotides matching TRBD1. The trim removed 1 base at V and 2 bases at J, leaving 4 bases unmatched. This CDR3 spans 15 amino acids. Germline-derived CDR1 and CDR2 are SEHNR and FQNEAQ (reference sequence). CDR3 bases: TGTGCCAGCAGCTTAGGACAGGGGCGTACCTACGAGCAGTACTTC. It yields the protein CASSLGQGRTYEQYF.

The chain has TRBV7-9 and TRBJ2-5; the match to TRBD1 covers 7 bases. Trimming cost V 1 base and J 1 base; bases outside gene matches: 0. CDR3 length equals 14 residues. Germline V CDR1 and CDR2: SEHNR, FQNEAQ (reference sequence). The CDR3 coding sequence is TGTGCCAGCAGCTTAGACAGGGGCCAAGAGACCCAGTACTTC. This gives the protein CASSLDRGQETQYF.

The chain recombines TRBV2 with TRBJ1-4; 9 bases line up with TRBD1. V shed 6 bases and J 7 bases; nucleotides not matched to a gene: 3. This CDR3 has 13 amino acids. Germline-derived CDR1 and CDR2 are SNHLY and FYNNEI. This CDR3 is CASRGQGPEKLFF. In nucleotides, the CDR3 is TGTGCCAGCAGGGGACAGGGTCCTGAAAAACTGTTTTTT.

The rearrangement links TRBV5-4 to TRBJ2-1; D possibly uses TRBD1 or TRBD2 (5 bases each). V dropped 3 bases and J dropped 9 bases, with 19 bases sitting between them. CDR3 length: 15 residues. CDR1 is SGHNT and CDR2 is YYREEE in the germline V gene (reference sequence). The CDR3 region has the DNA TGTGCCAGCAGCTCCGGGGAAAGGGGCACAAGTGAGCAGTTCTTC. Amino acids: CASSSGERGTSEQFF.

This chain connects TRBV4-2 to TRBJ2-1; 7 bases are a match to TRBD2. Losses at the gene ends were 0 bases for V and 4 bases for J; bases not matched to a gene: 9. CDR1 is LGHNA, CDR2 YNFKEQ, per germline. This CDR3 comprises 17 residues. CDR3 sequence (DNA): TGTGCCAGCAGCCAAGATTCACTCCTGGGGGGGTACAATGAGCAGTTCTTC. Its protein product is CASSQDSLLGGYNEQFF.

The V and J genes are TRBV19 and TRBJ1-2, with 11 bases that match TRBD1. This CDR3 contains 15 residues. V dropped 11 bases and J dropped 6; count of bases not matched to a gene: 14. Germline V gene lookup returns CDR1 LNHDA and CDR2 SQIVND (reference sequence). CDR3 bases: TGTGCCGTCGGAGAGGACAGGGGGCGCGGCGATGGCTACACCTTC. Amino acids: CAVGEDRGRGDGYTF.

This clone was seen just once. The chain carries TRBV20-1 and TRBJ2-7, with D perhaps matching TRBD2 (5 bases). This CDR3 comprises 11 residues. The germline gives CDR1 DFQATT, CDR2 SNEGSKA (reference sequence). Trimming cost V 5 bases and J 3 bases, with 8 bases left between them. This CDR3 reads CSASDFYEQYF. DNA of the CDR3: TGCAGTGCTTCGGACTTCTACGAGCAGTACTTC.

The chain is built from TRBV4-1 and TRBJ2-7, with 12 nucleotides matching TRBD2. This CDR3 spans 17 amino acids. Trimming cost V 4 bases and J 0 bases; bases outside gene matches: 7. Germline CDR1 is MGHRA and CDR2 is YSYEKL. CDR3: CASSRGRTSGNSYEQYF. The CDR3 nucleotides are TGCGCCAGCAGCCGCGGTAGGACTAGCGGGAACTCCTACGAGCAGTACTTC.

The chain uses TRBV28 and TRBJ1-1, with TRBD1 identical over 7 bases. The CDR3 runs to 15 residues. V shed 6 bases and J 8 bases; nucleotides not matched to a gene: 15. CDR1 and CDR2 (germline): MDHEN, SYDVKM. The CDR3 DNA follows: TGTGCCAGCAGGGAATATTCGACGGGACAGACAGAAGCTTTCTTT. Residues: CASREYSTGQTEAFF.

The chain combines TRBV30 with TRBJ2-3, with a weak D call TRBD1 (5 bases). CDR3 length: 13 residues. Germline CDR1 and CDR2: GTSNPN and SVGIG (reference sequence). Between the trimmed V and J ends, which lost 5 bases and 3 bases, there was a span of 12 bases. The CDR3 DNA follows: TGTGCCTGGGCACAGGTGGGGACAGATACGCAGTATTTT. The encoded protein is CAWAQVGTDTQYF. Together with reference TRBV30 and TRBJ2-3, the CDR3 gives the full variable domain: SQTIHQWPATLVQPVGSPLSLECTVEGTSNPNLYWYRQAAGRGLQLLFYSVGIGQISSEVPQNLSASRPQDRQFILSSKKLLLSDSGFYLCAWAQVGTDTQYFGPGTRLTVL.

This clone was counted between two and nine times. The chain has TRBV30 and TRBJ1-2; D may be TRBD1 (5 bases). V shed 7 bases and J shed 4 bases, with 7 bases lying between them. The CDR3 has 10 amino acids. Per germline, CDR1 GTSNPN and CDR2 SVGIG (reference sequence). In DNA form, the CDR3 reads TGTGCCTTTGACAGCTATGGCTACACCTTC. Its protein is CAFDSYGYTF.

V usage is TRBV11-2 and J usage is TRBJ2-1; D possibly corresponds to TRBD1 (6 bases). Trimming shortened V by 6 bases and J by 6 bases, and 30 bases separated the two germline ends. The CDR3 sequence is 19 residues long. Germline V CDR1 and CDR2: SGHAT, FQNNGV. The CDR3 sequence is CASRHSRGSLSLRANEQFF. Written as DNA, the CDR3 is TGTGCCAGCAGGCACTCGAGGGGGAGTCTAAGTTTGAGAGCCAATGAGCAGTTCTTC.

The chain couples TRBV28 to TRBJ2-1; the D gene is possibly TRBD1 (6 bases). V was shortened by 5 bases and J by 6 bases, with 14 bases between the two germline ends. The CDR3 totals 14 residues. Per the germline V gene, CDR1 is MDHEN and CDR2 is SYDVKM. In nucleotides, the CDR3 is TGTGCCAGCAGTCGGGACAAGATTATCAATGAGCAGTTCTTC. Translated, it gives CASSRDKIINEQFF.

This sequence joins TRBV7-9 and TRBJ2-2; 7 bases map to TRBD2. The CDR3 has 16 residues. Germline V gene sequence: CDR1 SEHNR, CDR2 FQNEAQ (reference sequence). V was clipped by 2 bases and J by 5 bases; unmatched bases: 8. The DNA of the CDR3 is TGTGCCAGCAGCTTAATCACGGGAGGAGGTACCGGGGAGCTGTTTTTT. The encoded protein is CASSLITGGGTGELFF.

The gene calls are TRBV5-4 and TRBJ2-5; no reliable D call. This CDR3 has 13 residues. Germline CDR1 SGHNT, CDR2 YYREEE (reference sequence). Trimming removed 5 bases at V and 5 bases at J, with 13 bases between. CDR3 DNA sequence: TGTGCCAGCAGGCTGACACAACGGGAGACCCAGTACTTC. Protein sequence: CASRLTQRETQYF.

This chain joins TRBV6-1 and TRBJ2-7; D remains ambiguous. V was clipped by 7 bases and J by 1 base, with 11 bases between them. This CDR3 is built from 13 residues. CDR1 and CDR2 from the germline V gene are MNHNS and SASEGT. The DNA of the CDR3 is TGTGCCAGCAACTTGCACCGGTCCTACGAGCAGTACTTC. Translation gives CASNLHRSYEQYF.

The genes are TRBV19 and TRBJ2-1, with 11 nucleotides matching TRBD2. The length of the CDR3 is 19 residues. With V trimmed by 3 bases and J by 0 bases, 10 bases remained unmatched. Germline lookup yields CDR1 LNHDA and CDR2 SQIVND (reference sequence). The CDR3 here is CASSMDSGGVISSYNEQFF. The CDR3 DNA is TGTGCCAGTAGTATGGATAGCGGGGGGGTGATTAGCTCCTACAATGAGCAGTTCTTC.

This chain uses TRBV9 with TRBJ1-3; D is uncertain. CDR3 length: 17 amino acids. Germline CDR1 and CDR2: SGDLS and YYNGEE. V shed 4 bases and J shed 0 bases, with 17 bases lying between them. The CDR3 DNA reads as TGTGCCAGCAGCTCCAGATCCATCGGCGACTCTGGAAACACCATATATTTT. Protein product: CASSSRSIGDSGNTIYF. Full variable domain (remainder filled in from reference TRBV9 and TRBJ1-3): DSGVTQTPKHLITATGQRVTLRCSPRSGDLSVYWYQQSLDQGLQFLIQYYNGEERAKGNILERFSAQQFPDLHSELNLSSLELGDSALYFCASSSRSIGDSGNTIYFGEGSWLTVV.

This chain uses TRBV10-1 with TRBJ2-5; TRBD2 matches at 7 bases. The germline CDR1 and CDR2 sequences are WNHNN and SYGVQD (reference sequence). The V and J ends lost 0 bases and 5 bases, in that order; junction bases with no gene match: 9. The length of the CDR3 is 16 residues. The CDR3, as DNA: TGCGCCAGCAGTGAGTCTCTGGCGGGAGCCGGTGAGACCCAGTACTTC. Its protein product is CASSESLAGAGETQYF.

The CDR3 DNA is TGTGCCAGCAGCGACTCCCAATACACAGCGGAGACCCAGTACTTC. Amino acids: CASSDSQYTAETQYF. The V gene is TRBV7-9, the J gene TRBJ2-5; D is ambiguous. Germline CDR1 reads SEHNR; CDR2 reads FQNEAQ (reference sequence). This CDR3 region has 15 residues. With 5 bases removed from V and 5 bases from J, the gap between germline ends came to 18 bases.

The V and J genes are TRBV14 and TRBJ2-2; weak D call: TRBD1 (5 bases). CDR1 is SGHDN, CDR2 FVKESK, per germline. The CDR3 runs to 14 residues. Trimming took off 4 bases at V and 4 bases at J, with 10 bases between the two ends. CDR3 nucleotide sequence: TGTGCCAGCAGCCCAGCAGGGTTCACCGGGGAGCTGTTTTTT. The encoded protein is CASSPAGFTGELFF.

The V call is TRBV7-2, the J call TRBJ2-3; no reliable D call. V lost 5 bases, J lost 8 bases, and 14 bases lay in between. This CDR3 has 13 residues. Per the germline V gene, CDR1 is SGHTA and CDR2 is FQGNSA. DNA of the CDR3: TGTGCCAGCAGCCCCGTTCGGTCGGGTACGCAGTATTTT. The encoded protein is CASSPVRSGTQYF. Together with reference TRBV7-2 and TRBJ2-3, the CDR3 gives the full variable domain: GAGVSQSPSNKVTEKGKDVELRCDPISGHTALYWYRQSLGQGLEFLIYFQGNSAPDKSGLPSDRFSAERTGGSVSTLTIQRTQQEDSAVYLCASSPVRSGTQYFGPGTRLTVL.

The V and J genes are TRBV9 and TRBJ2-2, with 11 bases that match TRBD2. Trimming removed 2 bases from V and 7 bases from J; junction bases left unmatched: 16. CDR3 length equals 19 residues. Germline loops: CDR1 SGDLS, CDR2 YYNGEE. CDR3 sequence reads: CASSVPSEELAGDIGELFF. Written as DNA, the CDR3 is TGTGCCAGCAGCGTCCCCTCGGAGGAACTAGCGGGAGATATCGGGGAGCTGTTTTTT.

V usage is TRBV4-2 and J usage is TRBJ2-7; D might be TRBD2 (6 bases). Germline-derived CDR1 and CDR2 are LGHNA and YNFKEQ. Trimming removed 1 base from V and 2 bases from J, with 15 bases in between. This CDR3 region has 16 residues. The CDR3 DNA reads as TGTGCCAGCAGCCAAGTATATGGGGGGACCACCTACGAGCAGTACTTC. It encodes CASSQVYGGTTYEQYF.

This sequence joins TRBV29-1 and TRBJ1-5; perhaps TRBD1 as D (5 bases). Trimming took off 2 bases at V and 4 bases at J, with 9 bases between the two ends. CDR1 SQVTM and CDR2 ANQGSEA come from the germline V gene. The CDR3 sequence is 13 residues long. The CDR3, as DNA: TGCAGCGTTGAACAGGGCGGGAATCAGCCCCAGCATTTT. Protein: CSVEQGGNQPQHF.

The chain employs TRBV30 and TRBJ2-7; maybe TRBD1 (5 bases). V was shortened by 5 bases and J by 6 bases, with 17 bases between the two germline ends. Germline CDR1 reads GTSNPN; CDR2 reads SVGIG (reference sequence). The CDR3 runs to 13 residues. The CDR3 sequence: CAWVRTQKGEQYF. DNA for the CDR3: TGTGCCTGGGTCCGGACACAAAAGGGCGAGCAGTACTTC.

The chain carries TRBV6-1 and TRBJ1-3; D is perhaps TRBD1 (6 bases). Germline loops: CDR1 MNHNS, CDR2 SASEGT. V shed 4 bases and J shed 0 bases, with 22 bases lying between them. This CDR3 contains 19 residues. The CDR3 sequence is CASSVSPGGALSSGNTIYF. Here the CDR3 DNA reads TGTGCCAGCAGTGTCTCCCCCGGGGGGGCCCTCTCCTCTGGAAACACCATATATTTT.

The V call is TRBV11-2, the J call TRBJ1-2, with 11 bases that match TRBD1. This CDR3 is built from 15 residues. Germline trimming cut 3 bases from V and 5 bases from J; bases unmatched to any gene: 5. Germline CDR1 is SGHAT and CDR2 is FQNNGV. DNA of the CDR3: TGTGCCAGCAGCTTGGGGACAGGGGGGTCTTATGGCTACACCTTC. It codes for CASSLGTGGSYGYTF.

The chain is built from TRBV10-3 and TRBJ2-3, with 8 bases aligning to TRBD2. From germline, CDR1 is ENHRY and CDR2 SYGVKD. The J segment lost 4 bases and the V segment lost 7 bases, leaving 13 bases of the junction unmatched. The CDR3 loop spans 16 amino acids. The CDR3 DNA is TGTGCCATCATGACGGGGGGGCAGGGGTCCCCAGATACGCAGTATTTT. This gives the protein CAIMTGGQGSPDTQYF.